The clone carrying this T cell receptor (beta chain) was found once. Its antigen remains unknown. The data were produced by immunoSEQ multiplex PCR, yet TCRdb's version contains in-frame clones alone and is incomplete. The sample holds under 15,000 clones, over 70% seen once. This entry is derived from a study of somatic mutations in cytotoxic T cells in rheumatoid arthritis. General study findings and limits: No correction for multiple comparisons was applied to the slight TRBV07 underrepresentation in rheumatoid arthritis patients.

Germline CDR1 and CDR2: LGHNT and FRNRAP. The length of the CDR3 is 15 residues. With V trimmed by 5 bases and J by 4 bases, 7 bases remained unmatched. The origin of this receptor is a man aged 70-80 years in good health. The chain joins TRBV12-5 to TRBJ2-2; TRBD2 agrees at 7 bases. Material for sequencing was CD8+ T cells sorted from blood. The CDR3 sequence is CASGDQRGGTGELFF. CDR3 nucleotides: TGTGCTAGTGGTGACCAGCGGGGTGGCACCGGGGAGCTGTTTTTT.